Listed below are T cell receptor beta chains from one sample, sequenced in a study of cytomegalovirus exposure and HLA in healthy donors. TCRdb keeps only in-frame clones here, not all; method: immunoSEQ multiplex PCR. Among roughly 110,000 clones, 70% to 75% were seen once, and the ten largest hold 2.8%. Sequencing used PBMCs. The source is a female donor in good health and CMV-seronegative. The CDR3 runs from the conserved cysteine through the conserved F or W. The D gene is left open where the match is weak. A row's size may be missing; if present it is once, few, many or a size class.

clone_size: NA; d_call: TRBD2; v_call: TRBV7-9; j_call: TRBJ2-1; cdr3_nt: TGTACCAGCAGCTTAGGACTTGGCGGGAGGCACAATGAGCAGTTCTTC; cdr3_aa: CTSSLGLGGRHNEQFF
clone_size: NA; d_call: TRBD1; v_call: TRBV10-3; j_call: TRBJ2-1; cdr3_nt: TGTGCCAGCTCCCAGGGGGTATACAATGAGCAGTTCTTC; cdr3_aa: CASSQGVYNEQFF
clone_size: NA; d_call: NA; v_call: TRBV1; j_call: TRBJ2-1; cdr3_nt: TGCACCAGCAGCTTGCTAGCGGGAGGGGCGGGCTCCTACAATGAGCAGTTCTTC; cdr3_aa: CTSSLLAGGAGSYNEQFF
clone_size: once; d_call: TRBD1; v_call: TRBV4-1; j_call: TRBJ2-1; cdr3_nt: TGCGCCAGCAGCCAGCACAGGGGGCTCAGCGAGCAGTTCTTC; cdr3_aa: CASSQHRGLSEQFF
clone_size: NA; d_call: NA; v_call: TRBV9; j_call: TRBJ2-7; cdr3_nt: TGTGCCAGCAGCGGGAGTCCCCTTGGAGAGCAGTACTTC; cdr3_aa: CASSGSPLGEQYF
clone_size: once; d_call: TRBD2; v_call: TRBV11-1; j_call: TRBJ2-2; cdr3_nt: TGTGCCAGCAGCCCCCCCCTGCGGGAGCTTGTCGGGGAGCTGTTTTTT; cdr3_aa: CASSPPLRELVGELFF
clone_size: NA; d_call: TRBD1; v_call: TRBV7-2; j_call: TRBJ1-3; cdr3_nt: TGTGCCAGCAGCCAAGACAGGGGCGGAGGCACCATATATTTT; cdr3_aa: CASSQDRGGGTIYF
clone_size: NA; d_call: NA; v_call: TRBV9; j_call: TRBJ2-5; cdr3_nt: TGTGCCAGCAGCGCAGGGACATTGGGGCGGGAGACCCAGTACTTC; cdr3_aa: CASSAGTLGRETQYF
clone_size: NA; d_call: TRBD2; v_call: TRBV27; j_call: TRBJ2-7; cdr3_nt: TGTGCCAGCAGTAAAACGGCCCCTACTAGCGGGAGGTCCTACGAGCAGTACTTC; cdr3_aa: CASSKTAPTSGRSYEQYF
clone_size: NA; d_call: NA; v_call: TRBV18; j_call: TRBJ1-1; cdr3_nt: TGTGCCAGCTCACCATTTCCGGCGGAGAACACTGAAGCTTTCTTT; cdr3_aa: CASSPFPAENTEAFF
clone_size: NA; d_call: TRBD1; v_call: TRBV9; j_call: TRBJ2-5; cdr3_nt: TGTGCCAGCAGCGCACAGGGGGCGAGAGAGACCCAGTACTTC; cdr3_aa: CASSAQGARETQYF
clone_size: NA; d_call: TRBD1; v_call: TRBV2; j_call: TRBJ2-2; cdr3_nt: TGTGCCAGCAACGAACCTGGGACAGGCCGTTTAGTAGGTCCCGCCGGGGAGCTGTTTTTT; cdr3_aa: CASNEPGTGRLVGPAGELFF
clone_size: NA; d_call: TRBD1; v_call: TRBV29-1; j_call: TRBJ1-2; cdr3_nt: TGCAGCGTTCCCGATGGACAGGGTGGGGGCTACACCTTC; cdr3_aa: CSVPDGQGGGYTF
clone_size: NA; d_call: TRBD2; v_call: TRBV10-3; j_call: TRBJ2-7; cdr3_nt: TGTGCCATCAGTGAGTCTGCGGGAGGGACCTACGAGCAGTACTTC; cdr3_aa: CAISESAGGTYEQYF
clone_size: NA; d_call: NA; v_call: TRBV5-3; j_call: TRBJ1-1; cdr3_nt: TGTGCCAGGGCGGAATATGAAGCTTTCTTT; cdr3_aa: CARAEYEAFF
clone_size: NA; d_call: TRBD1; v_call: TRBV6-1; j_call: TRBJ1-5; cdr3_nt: TGTGCCAGCAGTGACACCGAGGCAGGGGGGCAGCCCCAGCATTTT; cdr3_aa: CASSDTEAGGQPQHF
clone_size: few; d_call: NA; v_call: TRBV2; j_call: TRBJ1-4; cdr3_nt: TGTGCCAGCAGTGTTCGCCAGGTCGATGAAAAACTGTTTTTT; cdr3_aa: CASSVRQVDEKLFF
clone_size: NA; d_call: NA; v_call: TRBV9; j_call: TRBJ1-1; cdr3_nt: TGTGCCAGCAGCCCGGCGGAATGGAACACTGAAGCTTTCTTT; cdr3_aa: CASSPAEWNTEAFF
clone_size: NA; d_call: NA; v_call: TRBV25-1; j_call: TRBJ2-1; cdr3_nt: TGTGCCAGCAGTGAGGGGGGGCTCCATGAGCAGTTCTTC; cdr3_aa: CASSEGGLHEQFF
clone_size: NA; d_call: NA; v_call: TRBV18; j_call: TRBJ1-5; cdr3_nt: TGTGCCAGCTCACCGGAGGTGGATCAGCCCCAGCATTTT; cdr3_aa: CASSPEVDQPQHF
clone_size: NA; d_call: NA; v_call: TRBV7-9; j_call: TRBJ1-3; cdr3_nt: TGTGCCAGCAGCCCTAGAAGGGGAAACACCATATATTTT; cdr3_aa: CASSPRRGNTIYF
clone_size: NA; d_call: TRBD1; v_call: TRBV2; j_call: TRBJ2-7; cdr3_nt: TGTGCCAGCAGTGCCGGGACAGGTCTCGAGCAGTACTTC; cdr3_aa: CASSAGTGLEQYF
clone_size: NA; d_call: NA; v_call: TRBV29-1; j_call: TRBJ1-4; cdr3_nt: TGCAGCGTCCGGGGATCTAATGAAAAACTGTTTTTT; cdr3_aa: CSVRGSNEKLFF
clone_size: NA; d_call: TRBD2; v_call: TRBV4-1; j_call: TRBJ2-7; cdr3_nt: TGCGCCAGCAGCCAGTTTCTAGCGGGAGGACGGGAGCAGTACTTC; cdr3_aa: CASSQFLAGGREQYF
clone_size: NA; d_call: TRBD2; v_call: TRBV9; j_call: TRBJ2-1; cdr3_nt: TGTGCCAGCAGCCCGCGGGAGTACGAGCAGTTCTTC; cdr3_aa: CASSPREYEQFF
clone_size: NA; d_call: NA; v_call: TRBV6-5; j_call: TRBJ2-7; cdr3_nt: TGTGCCAGCGGTCAGGTCTCCTACGAGCAGTACTTC; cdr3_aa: CASGQVSYEQYF
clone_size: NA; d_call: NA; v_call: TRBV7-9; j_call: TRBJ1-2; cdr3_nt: TGTGCCAGCAGCTTAGGGGTTGCGGTCCTAGTAGAGGGCTACACCTTC; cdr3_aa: CASSLGVAVLVEGYTF
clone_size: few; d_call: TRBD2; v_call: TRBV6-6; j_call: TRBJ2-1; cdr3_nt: TGTGCCACTCGACTAGCGGGAGAACTTTCCTACAATGAGCAGTTCTTC; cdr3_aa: CATRLAGELSYNEQFF
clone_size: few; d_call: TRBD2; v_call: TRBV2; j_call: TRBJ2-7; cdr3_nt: TGTGCCAGCAGGAAAGGACTAGCGGGGTTGAGCTCCTACGAGCAGTACTTC; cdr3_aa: CASRKGLAGLSSYEQYF
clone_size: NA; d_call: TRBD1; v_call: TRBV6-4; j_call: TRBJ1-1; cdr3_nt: TGTGCCAGCAGTGCAGGGACAGGGAACACTGAAGCTTTCTTT; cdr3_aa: CASSAGTGNTEAFF
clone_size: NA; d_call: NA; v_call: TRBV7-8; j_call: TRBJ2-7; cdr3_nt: TGTGCCAGCAGCTTACTCACAGCCTACGAGCAGTACTTC; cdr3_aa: CASSLLTAYEQYF
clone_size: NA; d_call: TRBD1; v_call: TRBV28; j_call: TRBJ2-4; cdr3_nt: TGTGCCAGCAGTACCGGGGACAGCTTAAACATTCAGTACTTC; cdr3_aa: CASSTGDSLNIQYF
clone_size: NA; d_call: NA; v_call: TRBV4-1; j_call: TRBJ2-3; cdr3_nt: TGCGCCAGCAGCCAACCCCCGAGGCAGGGGATGACAGATACGCAGTATTTT; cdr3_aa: CASSQPPRQGMTDTQYF
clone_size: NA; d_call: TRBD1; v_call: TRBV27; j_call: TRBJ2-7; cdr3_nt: TGTGCCAGCAGCTGGGGACAGGGAGAGGGTGAGCAGTACTTC; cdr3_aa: CASSWGQGEGEQYF
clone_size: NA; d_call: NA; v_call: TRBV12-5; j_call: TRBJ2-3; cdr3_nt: TGTGCTAGTGGTTTGTCACTAGGGGGGGCCACAGATACGCAGTATTTT; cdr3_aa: CASGLSLGGATDTQYF
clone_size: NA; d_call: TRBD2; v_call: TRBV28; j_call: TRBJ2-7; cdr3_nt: TGTGCCAGCAGTTTCGATCCGGGACTAGCGACGCTCCCCTACGAGCAGTACTTC; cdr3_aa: CASSFDPGLATLPYEQYF
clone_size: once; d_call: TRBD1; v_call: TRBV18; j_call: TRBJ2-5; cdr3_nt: TGTGCCAGCTCACCCCGGACAGGGGGTAGGGAGACCCAGTACTTC; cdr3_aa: CASSPRTGGRETQYF
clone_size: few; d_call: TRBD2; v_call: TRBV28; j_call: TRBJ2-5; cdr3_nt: TGTGCCAGCTCGATGGGGACTAGCGTATACCAAGAGACCCAGTACTTC; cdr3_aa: CASSMGTSVYQETQYF
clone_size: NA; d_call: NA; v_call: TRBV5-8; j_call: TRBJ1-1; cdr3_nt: TGTGCCAGCAGCCCGGGAGTGGAGACTGAAGCTTTCTTT; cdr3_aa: CASSPGVETEAFF
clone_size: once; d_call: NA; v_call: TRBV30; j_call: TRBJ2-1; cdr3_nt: TGTGCCTGGAGTGCGAAGCGGCTCTCCGTCGTCGATGAGCAGTTCTTC; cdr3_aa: CAWSAKRLSVVDEQFF
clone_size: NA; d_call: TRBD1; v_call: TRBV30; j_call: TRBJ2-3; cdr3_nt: TGTGCCTGGGGACAGGGAACAGATACGCAGTATTTT; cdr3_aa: CAWGQGTDTQYF
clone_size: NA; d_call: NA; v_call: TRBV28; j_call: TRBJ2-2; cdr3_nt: TGTGCCAGCAGTAGGACTAGGGGGGCCGGGGAGCTGTTTTTT; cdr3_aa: CASSRTRGAGELFF
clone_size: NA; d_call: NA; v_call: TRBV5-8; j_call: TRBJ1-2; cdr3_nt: TGTGCCAGCAGCCCGGGGAGGAGCAATGGCTACACCTTC; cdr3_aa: CASSPGRSNGYTF
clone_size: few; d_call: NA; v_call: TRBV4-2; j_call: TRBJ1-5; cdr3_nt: TGTGCCAGCAGCCAAGATCCCGGGAACCAGCCCCAGCATTTT; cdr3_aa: CASSQDPGNQPQHF
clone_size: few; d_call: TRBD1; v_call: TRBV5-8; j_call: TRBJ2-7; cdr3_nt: TGTGCCAGCAGTCGTACAGGGGGCTTATACGAGCAGTACTTC; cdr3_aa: CASSRTGGLYEQYF
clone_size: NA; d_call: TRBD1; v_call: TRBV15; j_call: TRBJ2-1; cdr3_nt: TGTGCCACCAGCGCTCCAGGCGGGACAGGGGGGGATGAGCAGTTCTTC; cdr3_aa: CATSAPGGTGGDEQFF
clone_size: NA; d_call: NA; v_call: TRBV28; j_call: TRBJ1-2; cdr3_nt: TGTGCCAGCAATCCCGGGGTCCCTTATGGCTACACCTTC; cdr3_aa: CASNPGVPYGYTF
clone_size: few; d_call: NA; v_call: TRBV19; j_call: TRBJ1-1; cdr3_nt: TGTGCCAGTAAGAGTTTTACTGAAGCTTTCTTT; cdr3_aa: CASKSFTEAFF
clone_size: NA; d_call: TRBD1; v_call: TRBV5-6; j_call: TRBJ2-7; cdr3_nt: TGTGCCAGCGAGAGGCCCGAACCAGGGGGCTCCTACGAGCAGTACTTC; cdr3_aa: CASERPEPGGSYEQYF
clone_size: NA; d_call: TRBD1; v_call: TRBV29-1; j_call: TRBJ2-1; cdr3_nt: TGCAGCGTTGAGGGACAGTTCTCCTACAATGAGCAGTTCTTC; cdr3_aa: CSVEGQFSYNEQFF
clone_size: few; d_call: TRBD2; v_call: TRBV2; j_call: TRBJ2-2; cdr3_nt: TGTGCCAGCAGTGTACGAGTGAGACTAGCGGGAGGCGGGGAGCTGTTTTTT; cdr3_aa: CASSVRVRLAGGGELFF
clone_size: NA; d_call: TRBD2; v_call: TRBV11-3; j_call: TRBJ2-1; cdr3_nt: TGTGCCAGCAGCTTTAGCGGGACCTCCTACAATGAGCAGTTCTTC; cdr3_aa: CASSFSGTSYNEQFF
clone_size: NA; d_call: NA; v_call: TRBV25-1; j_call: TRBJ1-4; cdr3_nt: TGTGCCAGTCGGACAGCTTCAAATGAAAAACTGTTTTTT; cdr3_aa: CASRTASNEKLFF
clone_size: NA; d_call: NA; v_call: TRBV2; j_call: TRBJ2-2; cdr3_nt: TGTGCCAGCAATTTAGGGGAATTGAACACCGGGGAGCTGTTTTTT; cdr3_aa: CASNLGELNTGELFF
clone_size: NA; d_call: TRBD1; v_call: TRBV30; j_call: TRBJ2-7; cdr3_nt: TGTGCCTGGAGTGCCGCGCGAGGGGGCCTTGACTACGAGCAGTACTTC; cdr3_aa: CAWSAARGGLDYEQYF
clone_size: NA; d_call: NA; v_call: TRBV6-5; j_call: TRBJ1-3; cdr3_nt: TGTGCCAGCAGCCGCGGTGGGGGGTCTGGAAACACCATATATTTT; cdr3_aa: CASSRGGGSGNTIYF
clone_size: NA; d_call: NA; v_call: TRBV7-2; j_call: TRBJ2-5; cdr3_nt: TGTGCCAGCAGCCCCCGGGACATTAGCCCGCAGAAGACCCAGTACTTC; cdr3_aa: CASSPRDISPQKTQYF
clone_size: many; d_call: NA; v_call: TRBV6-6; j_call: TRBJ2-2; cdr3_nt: TGTGCCAGCAGTTATGAGGCGAAGACCGGGGAGCTGTTTTTT; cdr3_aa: CASSYEAKTGELFF
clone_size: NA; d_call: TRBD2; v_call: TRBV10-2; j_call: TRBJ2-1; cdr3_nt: TGCGCCAGCAGTGAGCTAGCGGCGGGTGAGCAGTTCTTC; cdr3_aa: CASSELAAGEQFF